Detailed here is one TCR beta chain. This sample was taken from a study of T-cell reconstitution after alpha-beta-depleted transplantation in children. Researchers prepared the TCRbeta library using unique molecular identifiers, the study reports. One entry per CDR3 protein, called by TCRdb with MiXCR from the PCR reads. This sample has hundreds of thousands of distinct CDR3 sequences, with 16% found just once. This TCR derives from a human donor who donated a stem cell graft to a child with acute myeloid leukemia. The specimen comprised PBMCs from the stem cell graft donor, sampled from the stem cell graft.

In nucleotides, the CDR3 is TGTGCCAGCAGCGGCTACCGGGACGGATCTGAAGCTTTCTTT. Translating it yields CASSGYRDGSEAFF. The V call is TRBV9, the J call TRBJ1-1; TRBD1 might be the D (5 bases). Per the germline V gene, CDR1 is SGDLS and CDR2 is YYNGEE. This CDR3 spans 14 amino acids. V was trimmed by 3 bases and J by 6 bases, leaving 15 bases between them.